This TCR beta chain was documented in a study of cytomegalovirus exposure and HLA in healthy donors. It was with 60 Vbeta and 13 Jbeta primers that the PCR ran. Method: immunoSEQ multiplex PCR; TCRdb's copy keeps in-frame clones and lacks some. Counted here are over 150,000 clones, over 70% occurring once; the ten biggest clones make up about 1.4%. V lost 4 bases to trimming and J lost 3 bases, with 7 bases between them. CDR1 and CDR2 from the germline V gene are SGDLS and YYNGEE. This CDR3 has 12 residues. The chain employs TRBV9 and TRBJ1-1; D is undetermined. This sequence originates from a woman aged 25 to 45 in good health and CMV-seropositive. The sequencing input was PBMCs. CDR3 in amino acids: CASSRGDTEAFF. The DNA for the CDR3 is TGTGCCAGCAGCCGGGGAGACACTGAAGCTTTCTTT.